This T cell receptor (beta chain) was obtained from a study of cytomegalovirus exposure and HLA in healthy donors. The study, taken as a whole, reports: Reports described diagnosis of cytomegalovirus status by the classifier as highly specific and sensitive. In vitro checks showed that a few CMV-associated chains really do target CMV antigens. TCR clusters originating in the first cohort tended to co-occur in the approximately 120 validation repertoires, according to a later analysis.

The germline gives CDR1 SNHLY, CDR2 FYNNEI. CDR3 length: 12 amino acids. V was clipped by 7 bases and J by 8 bases, with 14 bases between them. Concerning this clone itself: What it binds is unknown.

This table comes from immunoSEQ multiplex PCR, and its TCRdb copy is limited to in-frame clones, with some not included. The data contain about 130,000 clones, 85% to 95% of them seen just once; the ten biggest clones take up over 1.5%. The TCR sequence derives from a man younger than 30 in good health and CMV-seropositive. The sequenced sample was PBMCs. This chain joins TRBV2 and TRBJ1-1; D gene unclear. The DNA for the CDR3 is TGTGCCAGCACCGAAGGAGGGAGGGAAGCTTTCTTT. It translates to CASTEGGREAFF.